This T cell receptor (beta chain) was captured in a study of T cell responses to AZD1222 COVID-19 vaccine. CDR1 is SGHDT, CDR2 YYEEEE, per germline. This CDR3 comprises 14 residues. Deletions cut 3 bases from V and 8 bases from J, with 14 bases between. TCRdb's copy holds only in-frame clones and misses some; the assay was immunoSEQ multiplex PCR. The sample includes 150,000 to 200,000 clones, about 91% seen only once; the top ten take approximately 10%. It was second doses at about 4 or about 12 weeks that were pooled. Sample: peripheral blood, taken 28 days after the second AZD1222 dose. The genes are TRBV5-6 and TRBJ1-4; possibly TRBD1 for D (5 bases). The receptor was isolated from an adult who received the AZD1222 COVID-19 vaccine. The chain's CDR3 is CASSWPGAREKLFF. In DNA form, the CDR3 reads TGTGCCAGCAGCTGGCCTGGGGCGAGAGAAAAACTGTTTTTT.